This TCR beta chain stems from a study of shared clonotypes between healthy human individuals. The study, taken as a whole, reports: The expectation was that sequencing depth would affect clonotype sharing among donors.

A few counts support this clone. The antigen is undetermined. Repertoires were generated with immunoSEQ multiplex PCR, while TCRdb's copy carries only in-frame clones and drops some. The sample shows about a million clones, approximately 68% of them seen only once. All participating donors were Caucasian adults from Nashville, Tennessee. Researchers partitioned CD4+ cells into CD45RA+ naive and CD45RA-negative memory subsets. The V gene's germline CDR1 is ENHRY and CDR2 SYGVKD. The CDR3 length is 13 residues. V dropped 6 bases and J dropped 5 bases, with 13 bases sitting between them. What was sequenced was memory CD4+ T cells sorted from blood. Documented subset: CD45RA-negative fraction. The sequence came from a man aged 18 to 30 in good health. The V and J genes are TRBV10-3 and TRBJ2-5; D is perhaps TRBD2 (6 bases). CDR3 coding DNA: TGTGCCATCAGGCCGACTAGTGGGGAGACCCAGTACTTC. Translating it yields CAIRPTSGETQYF.